A selection of T cell receptor beta chains follows, all from one sample in a study of blood T cell repertoires in COVID-19. Only in-frame clones appear in the TCRdb table, and some are missing; sequencing was by immunoSEQ multiplex PCR. The sample shows a few hundred thousand clones, approximately 88% of them seen only once. The sample taken for sequencing was peripheral blood. These receptor sequences come from a man between 18 and 35 years old with active or convalescent COVID-19. Both conserved end residues are part of each CDR3. A D gene is named only where the DNA matches it firmly. Not every row has a clone size; where given, it reads once, few, many or a size class.

d_call | j_call | clone_size | v_call | cdr3_aa | cdr3_nt
- | TRBJ1-2 | - | TRBV24-1 | CATRYARNYGYTF | TGTGCCACGCGATACGCCAGGAACTATGGCTACACCTTC
TRBD2 | TRBJ2-5 | - | TRBV9 | CASSTGTKETQYF | TGTGCCAGCAGCACCGGGACTAAAGAGACCCAGTACTTC
TRBD1 | TRBJ1-5 | - | TRBV19 | CASSIRRQGAGQPQHF | TGTGCCAGTAGTATCCGCAGACAGGGGGCGGGTCAGCCCCAGCATTTT
TRBD2 | TRBJ2-1 | - | TRBV13 | CASSPDSGVHEQFF | TGTGCCAGCAGCCCAGATAGCGGGGTGCATGAGCAGTTCTTC
- | TRBJ2-7 | - | TRBV13 | CASSLAGYEQYF | TGTGCCAGCAGCTTAGCGGGATACGAGCAGTACTTC
- | TRBJ2-7 | - | TRBV10-3 | CAISEGREVYEQYF | TGTGCCATCAGTGAGGGCAGGGAAGTCTACGAGCAGTACTTC
- | TRBJ2-3 | - | TRBV5-5 | CASSQGRDTQYF | TGTGCCAGCAGTCAGGGCAGAGATACGCAGTATTTT
- | TRBJ1-2 | - | TRBV19 | CASSLTGSNYGYTF | TGTGCCAGTAGCCTGACAGGTTCTAACTATGGCTACACCTTC
TRBD1 | TRBJ2-7 | - | TRBV27 | CASSFGPTGTDYEQYF | TGTGCCAGCAGTTTCGGCCCGACAGGGACGGACTACGAGCAGTACTTC
- | TRBJ2-3 | - | TRBV27 | CASSTTGGGLSDTQYF | TGTGCCAGCAGTACGACTGGGGGGGGCCTGTCAGATACGCAGTATTTT
- | TRBJ2-2 | - | TRBV5-1 | CASSNGNTGELFF | TGCGCCAGCAGCAACGGGAACACCGGGGAGCTGTTTTTT
TRBD1 | TRBJ2-7 | - | TRBV5-4 | CASSLEWGTDYEQYF | TGTGCCAGCAGCTTGGAGTGGGGGACAGACTACGAGCAGTACTTC
- | TRBJ2-7 | few | TRBV7-8 | CASSLVTGYEQYF | TGTGCCAGCAGCTTAGTTACAGGGTACGAGCAGTACTTC
- | TRBJ2-5 | once | TRBV6-2/TRBV6-3 | CASSSQGWETQYF | TGTGCCAGCAGTTCCCAGGGGTGGGAGACCCAGTACTTC
- | TRBJ2-5 | - | TRBV7-9 | CASSFYSQETQYF | TGTGCCAGCAGCTTTTACAGCCAAGAGACCCAGTACTTC
- | TRBJ1-2 | - | TRBV6-5 | CASRPGNYGYTF | TGTGCCAGCCGTCCAGGAAACTATGGCTACACCTTC
TRBD2 | TRBJ2-1 | - | TRBV6-1 | CASSDFRRTSGGWNNEQFF | TGTGCCAGCAGTGATTTTAGGAGGACTAGCGGGGGGTGGAACAATGAGCAGTTCTTC
TRBD1 | TRBJ1-1 | - | TRBV10-3 | CATSRGPQRAEAFF | TGTGCCACCAGCAGGGGGCCCCAGAGGGCTGAAGCTTTCTTT
- | TRBJ1-4 | - | TRBV2 | CASIARGMDEKLFF | TGTGCCAGCATCGCAAGGGGTATGGATGAAAAACTGTTTTTT
- | TRBJ2-7 | - | TRBV27 | CASRRAPGVLNYEQYF | TGTGCCAGCAGAAGAGCACCGGGGGTGTTGAATTACGAGCAGTACTTC
- | TRBJ2-1 | - | TRBV23-1 | CASTPYHGGSSYNEQFF | TGCGCCAGCACTCCATACCATGGAGGGAGCTCCTACAATGAGCAGTTCTTC
- | TRBJ1-1 | - | TRBV5-1 | CASSNQGGTEAFF | TGCGCCAGCAGTAACCAGGGTGGAACTGAAGCTTTCTTT
- | TRBJ1-5 | once | TRBV24-1 | CATSDSGGNQPQHF | TGTGCCACCAGTGATTCAGGGGGCAATCAGCCCCAGCATTTT
TRBD1 | TRBJ1-2 | - | TRBV5-1 | CASSSGQGTDGYTF | TGCGCCAGCAGCTCGGGACAGGGGACTGATGGCTACACCTTC
- | TRBJ1-1 | - | TRBV6-6 | CASSSTETEAFF | TGTGCCAGCAGCTCGACAGAAACTGAAGCTTTCTTT
- | TRBJ2-7 | - | TRBV27 | CASSLGNTGFEQYF | TGTGCCAGCAGTTTAGGGAACACAGGGTTCGAGCAGTACTTC
- | TRBJ1-1 | - | TRBV2 | CAIPGGKGTEAFF | TGTGCCATCCCGGGAGGGAAGGGCACTGAAGCTTTCTTT
- | TRBJ2-3 | - | TRBV12-3/TRBV12-4 | CASSSAGSDTQYF | TGTGCCAGCAGCAGCGCAGGGTCGGATACGCAGTATTTT
- | TRBJ2-2 | - | TRBV10-3 | CAISDVRGLGSRTGELFF | TGTGCCATCAGTGACGTTCGGGGACTCGGTTCAAGGACCGGGGAGCTGTTTTTT
TRBD2 | TRBJ2-1 | - | TRBV10-3 | CATRTSGGGGTYNEQFF | TGTGCCACCCGGACTAGCGGGGGGGGAGGGACCTACAATGAGCAGTTCTTC
TRBD1 | TRBJ1-2 | - | TRBV7-9 | CASSAGTAYYGYTF | TGTGCCAGCAGCGCAGGGACAGCTTACTATGGCTACACCTTC
TRBD1 | TRBJ2-7 | - | TRBV5-8 | CASSLPGQGLPEQYF | TGTGCCAGCAGCTTGCCGGGACAGGGGTTACCCGAGCAGTACTTC
TRBD1 | TRBJ1-2 | - | TRBV19 | CASGGQGNYGYTF | TGTGCCAGTGGGGGACAGGGGAACTATGGCTACACCTTC
- | TRBJ2-1 | - | TRBV2 | CASSISAGSYNEQFF | TGTGCCAGCAGCATTAGTGCAGGGTCCTACAATGAGCAGTTCTTC
TRBD1 | TRBJ2-7 | - | TRBV11-2 | CASSSLGTEHREQYF | TGTGCCAGCAGTTCCCTCGGGACAGAGCACCGGGAGCAGTACTTC
TRBD2 | TRBJ2-1 | once | TRBV11-2 | CASSSSGGGDEQFF | TGTGCCAGCAGCTCCTCGGGGGGTGGCGATGAGCAGTTCTTC
TRBD2 | TRBJ2-1 | once | TRBV27 | CASSPRTSGGFFPSDEQFF | TGTGCCAGCAGTCCCCGGACTAGCGGGGGTTTTTTCCCCTCGGATGAGCAGTTCTTC